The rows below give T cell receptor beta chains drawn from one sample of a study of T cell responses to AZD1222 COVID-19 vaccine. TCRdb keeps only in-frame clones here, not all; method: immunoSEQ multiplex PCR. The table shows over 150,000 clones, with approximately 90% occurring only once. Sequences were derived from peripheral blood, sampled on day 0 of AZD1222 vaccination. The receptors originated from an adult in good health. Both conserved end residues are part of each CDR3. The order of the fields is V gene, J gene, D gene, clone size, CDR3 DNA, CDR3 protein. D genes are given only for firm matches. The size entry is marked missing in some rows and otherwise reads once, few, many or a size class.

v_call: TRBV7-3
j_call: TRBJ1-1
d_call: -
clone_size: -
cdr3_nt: TGTGCCAGCAGCCCTCAGGGACGGGTGAACACTGAAGCTTTCTTT
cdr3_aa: CASSPQGRVNTEAFF

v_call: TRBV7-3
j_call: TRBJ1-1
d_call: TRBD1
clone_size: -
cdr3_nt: TGTGCCAGCAGCTTGGGACAGGGGGACACTGAAGCTTTCTTT
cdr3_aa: CASSLGQGDTEAFF

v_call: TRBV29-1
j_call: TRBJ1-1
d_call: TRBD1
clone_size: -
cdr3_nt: TGCAGCGTAGGACAGGACTTGGGCGCTGAAGCTTTCTTT
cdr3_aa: CSVGQDLGAEAFF

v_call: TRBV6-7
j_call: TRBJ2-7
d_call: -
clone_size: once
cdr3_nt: TGTGCCAGCAGTACACGACAGGAAGACATAAAAAGGGACGAGCAGTACTTC
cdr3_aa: CASSTRQEDIKRDEQYF

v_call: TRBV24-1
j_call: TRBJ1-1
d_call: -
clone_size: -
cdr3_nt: TGTGCCACCTCGAGGGGGGGAACTGAAGCTTTCTTT
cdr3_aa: CATSRGGTEAFF

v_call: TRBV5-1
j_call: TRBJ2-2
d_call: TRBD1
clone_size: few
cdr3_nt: TGCGCCAGCAGCCTGGGACAGGGGGGCACCGGGGAGCTGTTTTTT
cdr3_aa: CASSLGQGGTGELFF

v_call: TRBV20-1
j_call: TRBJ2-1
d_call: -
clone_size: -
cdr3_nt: TGCAGTGCTAGTAATCTCCGTGGAAACAGCAATGAGCAGTTCTTC
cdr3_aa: CSASNLRGNSNEQFF

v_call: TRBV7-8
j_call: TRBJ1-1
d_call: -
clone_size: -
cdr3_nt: TGTGCCAGCAGCTTGCCGTGGTCAGGGGCGGAGAACACTGAAGCTTTCTTT
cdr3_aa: CASSLPWSGAENTEAFF

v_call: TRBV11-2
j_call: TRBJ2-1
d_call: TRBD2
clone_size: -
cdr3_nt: TGTGCCAGCAGCTTAGATCTGGCGGGGGGGAATAAGGCCAATGAGCAGTTCTTC
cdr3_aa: CASSLDLAGGNKANEQFF

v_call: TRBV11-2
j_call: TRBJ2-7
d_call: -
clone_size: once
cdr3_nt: TGTGCCAGCACCCCCGGGATCGAGCAGTACTTC
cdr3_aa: CASTPGIEQYF

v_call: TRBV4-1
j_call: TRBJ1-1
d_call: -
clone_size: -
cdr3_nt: TGCGCCAGCAGCCAAGGACGAAACACTGAAGCTTTCTTT
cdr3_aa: CASSQGRNTEAFF

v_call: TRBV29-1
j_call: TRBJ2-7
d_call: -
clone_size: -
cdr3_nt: TGCAGCATTAAAAGGGACACAACCTACGAGCAGTACTTC
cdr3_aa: CSIKRDTTYEQYF

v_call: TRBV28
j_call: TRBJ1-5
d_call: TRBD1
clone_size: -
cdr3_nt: TGTGCCAGCAGGAAAACAGGGGGCGGCAATCAGCCCCAGCATTTT
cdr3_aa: CASRKTGGGNQPQHF